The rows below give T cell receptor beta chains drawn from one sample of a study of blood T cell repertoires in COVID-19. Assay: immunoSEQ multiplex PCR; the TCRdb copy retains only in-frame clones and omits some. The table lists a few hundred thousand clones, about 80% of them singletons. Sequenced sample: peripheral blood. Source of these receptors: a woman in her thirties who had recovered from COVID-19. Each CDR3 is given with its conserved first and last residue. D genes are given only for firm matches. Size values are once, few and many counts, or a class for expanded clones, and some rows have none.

CDR3 DNA: TGTGCCAGCAGTTTATCGCCGACAGGGGGCTACACTGAAGCTTTCTTT; CDR3 protein: CASSLSPTGGYTEAFF; D gene: TRBD1; J gene: TRBJ1-1; clone size: few; V gene: TRBV27
CDR3 DNA: TGCGCCAGCAGCCAAGATCCTAGCGGGAGCGATGAGCAGTTCTTC; CDR3 protein: CASSQDPSGSDEQFF; D gene: TRBD2; J gene: TRBJ2-1; clone size: -; V gene: TRBV4-1
CDR3 DNA: TGTGCCACCTCGACAGCTACGAACACTGAAGCTTTCTTT; CDR3 protein: CATSTATNTEAFF; D gene: -; J gene: TRBJ1-1; clone size: -; V gene: TRBV19
CDR3 DNA: TGTGCCAGCTCCCCCGGGGCAACTAATGAAAAACTGTTTTTT; CDR3 protein: CASSPGATNEKLFF; D gene: -; J gene: TRBJ1-4; clone size: -; V gene: TRBV18
CDR3 DNA: TGTGCCACCAGTGATCCACGGACTAGCGGAAGCACAGATACGCAGTATTTT; CDR3 protein: CATSDPRTSGSTDTQYF; D gene: TRBD2; J gene: TRBJ2-3; clone size: -; V gene: TRBV24-1
CDR3 DNA: TGTGCCGTTGGGACTAGCGGGAGCTCCTACGAGCAGTACTTC; CDR3 protein: CAVGTSGSSYEQYF; D gene: TRBD2; J gene: TRBJ2-7; clone size: -; V gene: TRBV10-3
CDR3 DNA: TGTGCCAGCAGCGGGGGGCGTCTGTCCTACAATGAGCAGTTCTTC; CDR3 protein: CASSGGRLSYNEQFF; D gene: -; J gene: TRBJ2-1; clone size: -; V gene: TRBV9
CDR3 DNA: TGTGCCAGCAGCTTAGTACGCCCGAGCTCTGGAAACACCATATATTTT; CDR3 protein: CASSLVRPSSGNTIYF; D gene: -; J gene: TRBJ1-3; clone size: -; V gene: TRBV7-2
CDR3 DNA: TGTGCCTGGAGTGTGGACGGGAGAGGTACGCAGTATTTT; CDR3 protein: CAWSVDGRGTQYF; D gene: -; J gene: TRBJ2-3; clone size: few; V gene: TRBV30
CDR3 DNA: TGTGCCAGCAGCTTCCGGACAGGGGGACCGGAGACCCAGTACTTC; CDR3 protein: CASSFRTGGPETQYF; D gene: TRBD1; J gene: TRBJ2-5; clone size: -; V gene: TRBV11-3
CDR3 DNA: TGTGCCAGCAGCCAAGTAGGAGGCAGGGGTCGAGCTGGGGCCAACGTCCTGACTTTC; CDR3 protein: CASSQVGGRGRAGANVLTF; D gene: -; J gene: TRBJ2-6; clone size: -; V gene: TRBV3-1/TRBV3-2
CDR3 DNA: TGTGCCAGCAGCTTAGGGAACAGGGACGAGCAGTACTTC; CDR3 protein: CASSLGNRDEQYF; D gene: -; J gene: TRBJ2-7; clone size: -; V gene: TRBV5-6
CDR3 DNA: TGTGCCAGCAGCTTTTCACAGCAAAACTACAATGAGCAGTTCTTC; CDR3 protein: CASSFSQQNYNEQFF; D gene: -; J gene: TRBJ2-1; clone size: -; V gene: TRBV5-6
CDR3 DNA: TGTGCCAGTAGCCAAAGACGGGAGCGTCTAGCCAAAAACATTCAGTACTTC; CDR3 protein: CASSQRRERLAKNIQYF; D gene: -; J gene: TRBJ2-4; clone size: -; V gene: TRBV19
CDR3 DNA: TGTGCCATCAGACTAGCGGGATTGAATGAGCAGTTCTTC; CDR3 protein: CAIRLAGLNEQFF; D gene: TRBD2; J gene: TRBJ2-1; clone size: -; V gene: TRBV10-3
CDR3 DNA: TGTGCCAGCACCAGCTCCTACGAGCAGTACTTC; CDR3 protein: CASTSSYEQYF; D gene: -; J gene: TRBJ2-7; clone size: -; V gene: TRBV9
CDR3 DNA: TGTGCCAGTAGTATCGGCCAGGCCACCGGGGAGCTGTTTTTT; CDR3 protein: CASSIGQATGELFF; D gene: -; J gene: TRBJ2-2; clone size: -; V gene: TRBV19
CDR3 DNA: TGCGCCAGCAGCTTGGCCGAGGAGAACACCGGGGAGCTGTTTTTT; CDR3 protein: CASSLAEENTGELFF; D gene: -; J gene: TRBJ2-2; clone size: -; V gene: TRBV5-1
CDR3 DNA: TGTGCCAGCAGCTTAGTGGTCAGGGGAGAGACCCAGTACTTC; CDR3 protein: CASSLVVRGETQYF; D gene: -; J gene: TRBJ2-5; clone size: -; V gene: TRBV7-9
CDR3 DNA: TGTGCCAGCAGTTACACCCAGGGGAACACTGAAGCTTTCTTT; CDR3 protein: CASSYTQGNTEAFF; D gene: -; J gene: TRBJ1-1; clone size: -; V gene: TRBV6-5
CDR3 DNA: TGCGCCAGCAGTGGGGGGGGATTGGACACTGAAGCTTTCTTT; CDR3 protein: CASSGGGLDTEAFF; D gene: -; J gene: TRBJ1-1; clone size: -; V gene: TRBV10-1
CDR3 DNA: TGCGCCAGCAGCTTCATAGGACAGGGATCCTACAATGAGCAGTTCTTC; CDR3 protein: CASSFIGQGSYNEQFF; D gene: TRBD1; J gene: TRBJ2-1; clone size: -; V gene: TRBV5-1
CDR3 DNA: TGCAGTGCTAGCGAGGGCGGGGAGCTGTTTTTT; CDR3 protein: CSASEGGELFF; D gene: -; J gene: TRBJ2-2; clone size: -; V gene: TRBV20-1
CDR3 DNA: TGTGCCAGCAGCTTATCTTCCAGGGATGGCTACACCTTC; CDR3 protein: CASSLSSRDGYTF; D gene: -; J gene: TRBJ1-2; clone size: -; V gene: TRBV7-9
CDR3 DNA: TGTGCCAGCAGCAGGGTCCCTTACGAGCAGTACTTC; CDR3 protein: CASSRVPYEQYF; D gene: -; J gene: TRBJ2-7; clone size: -; V gene: TRBV27
CDR3 DNA: TGCGCCAGCAGTAGCGGGACTAGCGCGTACAATGAGCAGTTCTTC; CDR3 protein: CASSSGTSAYNEQFF; D gene: TRBD2; J gene: TRBJ2-1; clone size: -; V gene: TRBV5-1
CDR3 DNA: TGTGCCACCAGCAGGGCCGGGACAGGGCCCAATCAGCCCCAGCATTTT; CDR3 protein: CATSRAGTGPNQPQHF; D gene: TRBD1; J gene: TRBJ1-5; clone size: few; V gene: TRBV15
CDR3 DNA: TGTGCCAGCAGCGGGACTAGCGGGGGCTACGAGCAGTACTTC; CDR3 protein: CASSGTSGGYEQYF; D gene: TRBD2; J gene: TRBJ2-7; clone size: -; V gene: TRBV27
CDR3 DNA: TGTGCTAGTGGTCCAGTTTTAGCCCACCCCGGGGATACGCAGTATTTT; CDR3 protein: CASGPVLAHPGDTQYF; D gene: -; J gene: TRBJ2-3; clone size: -; V gene: TRBV12-5
CDR3 DNA: TGTGCCAGCAGCCAGGGGGACGGTGGGAACGGGGAGCTGTTTTTT; CDR3 protein: CASSQGDGGNGELFF; D gene: TRBD1; J gene: TRBJ2-2; clone size: -; V gene: TRBV7-3
CDR3 DNA: TGCAGCGTTGGGAGTAGCGGGAGTGCGGAGACCCAGTACTTC; CDR3 protein: CSVGSSGSAETQYF; D gene: TRBD2; J gene: TRBJ2-5; clone size: few; V gene: TRBV29-1
CDR3 DNA: TGTGCCAGCATTGGCACCGATTCTGGAAACACCATATATTTT; CDR3 protein: CASIGTDSGNTIYF; D gene: -; J gene: TRBJ1-3; clone size: -; V gene: TRBV6-5
CDR3 DNA: TGTGCCAGCAGCCCAATCTACGAGCAGTACTTC; CDR3 protein: CASSPIYEQYF; D gene: -; J gene: TRBJ2-7; clone size: once; V gene: TRBV7-3
CDR3 DNA: TGTGCCAGCAGCCCCTGGACTAGCGGGAACTCAGCATCCTACGAGCAGTACTTC; CDR3 protein: CASSPWTSGNSASYEQYF; D gene: TRBD2; J gene: TRBJ2-7; clone size: -; V gene: TRBV3-1/TRBV3-2
CDR3 DNA: TGTGCCACCAGTGATTTTGGGACAGGGGACGGGGAGCTGTTTTTT; CDR3 protein: CATSDFGTGDGELFF; D gene: TRBD1; J gene: TRBJ2-2; clone size: once; V gene: TRBV24-1
CDR3 DNA: TGTGCCAGCAGTTCGACCGGGACAGGGATCTATGGCTACACCTTC; CDR3 protein: CASSSTGTGIYGYTF; D gene: TRBD1; J gene: TRBJ1-2; clone size: -; V gene: TRBV6-5
CDR3 DNA: TGTGCCAGCAGCTTAGGCGGGAGGGCCTCCGGGGAGCTGTTTTTT; CDR3 protein: CASSLGGRASGELFF; D gene: TRBD2; J gene: TRBJ2-2; clone size: -; V gene: TRBV11-2
CDR3 DNA: TGTGCCACCAGCAGAGATCCCGGGACAGATCATGGCTACACCTTC; CDR3 protein: CATSRDPGTDHGYTF; D gene: TRBD1; J gene: TRBJ1-2; clone size: -; V gene: TRBV15
CDR3 DNA: TGTGCCAGCAGTTTCGACACCGGGGAGCTGTTTTTT; CDR3 protein: CASSFDTGELFF; D gene: -; J gene: TRBJ2-2; clone size: few; V gene: TRBV6-5
CDR3 DNA: TGTGCCTGGAGTACTCTAGCGGACGCTTACGAGCAGTACTTC; CDR3 protein: CAWSTLADAYEQYF; D gene: TRBD2; J gene: TRBJ2-7; clone size: once; V gene: TRBV30
CDR3 DNA: TGTGCCAGCAGCTTAGGGCGGGCACCTTCCTACAATGAGCAGTTCTTC; CDR3 protein: CASSLGRAPSYNEQFF; D gene: -; J gene: TRBJ2-1; clone size: -; V gene: TRBV11-2
CDR3 DNA: TGTGCCAGCAGCTTTTTCAGCGGGATTATAGGGAACACTGAAGCTTTCTTT; CDR3 protein: CASSFFSGIIGNTEAFF; D gene: -; J gene: TRBJ1-1; clone size: -; V gene: TRBV7-3
CDR3 DNA: TGTGCCAGCAGCTTGGAAGCATACTCCTACAATGAGCAGTTCTTC; CDR3 protein: CASSLEAYSYNEQFF; D gene: -; J gene: TRBJ2-1; clone size: -; V gene: TRBV5-6
CDR3 DNA: TGTGCCAGCAGTTTATCAAAGGGACAGGGCTACGAGCAGTACTTC; CDR3 protein: CASSLSKGQGYEQYF; D gene: TRBD1; J gene: TRBJ2-7; clone size: -; V gene: TRBV27
CDR3 DNA: TGTGCCAGTAGTTCCCGGGGGGGCGGCACCGGGGAGCTGTTTTTT; CDR3 protein: CASSSRGGGTGELFF; D gene: TRBD2; J gene: TRBJ2-2; clone size: -; V gene: TRBV19
CDR3 DNA: TGTGCCGTCCGTTACTCTGGTAATGAAAAACTGTTTTTT; CDR3 protein: CAVRYSGNEKLFF; D gene: -; J gene: TRBJ1-4; clone size: -; V gene: TRBV28
CDR3 DNA: TGTGCCAGCACCATAGGGGGAGCTGGGGCCAACGTCCTGACTTTC; CDR3 protein: CASTIGGAGANVLTF; D gene: -; J gene: TRBJ2-6; clone size: -; V gene: TRBV6-5
CDR3 DNA: TGTGCCAGCGGAAAGGGGGGACAGCGAGGCTACACCTTC; CDR3 protein: CASGKGGQRGYTF; D gene: TRBD1; J gene: TRBJ1-2; clone size: -; V gene: TRBV7-3
CDR3 DNA: TGTGCCAGCAGTGTTTTTCTCCCGACTAGCGGATACCCCGGGGAGCTGTTTTTT; CDR3 protein: CASSVFLPTSGYPGELFF; D gene: TRBD2; J gene: TRBJ2-2; clone size: once; V gene: TRBV2
CDR3 DNA: TGTGCCACGGGAGCTAGCACAGATACGCAGTATTTT; CDR3 protein: CATGASTDTQYF; D gene: -; J gene: TRBJ2-3; clone size: -; V gene: TRBV24-1
CDR3 DNA: TGTGCCAGCCAACTGAACACAGATACGCAGTATTTT; CDR3 protein: CASQLNTDTQYF; D gene: -; J gene: TRBJ2-3; clone size: -; V gene: TRBV6-5
CDR3 DNA: TGTGCCAGCAGTGAGGACTCCGGGGGAAAACTGTTTTTT; CDR3 protein: CASSEDSGGKLFF; D gene: -; J gene: TRBJ1-4; clone size: few; V gene: TRBV2